This passage covers 30 T cell receptor beta chains from one sample sequenced in a study of blood T cells in healthy people across ages. A second PCR, run for roughly 7 to 11 cycles, used a sample-barcoded 5' primer plus a J-beta primer mix. MiXCR was run by TCRdb on the 5' RACE reads, yielding one entry per CDR3 protein. The profile shows hundreds of thousands of distinct CDR3 sequences, 58% of them singletons. The sample comprised blood. These receptors all stem from a young man in good health.

The rearrangement uses TRBV7-2 and TRBJ2-5; D might be TRBD2 (5 bases). CDR3 length: 16 residues. Trimming removed 5 bases from V and 2 bases from J, with 18 bases in between. Germline assignment: CDR1 SGHTA and CDR2 FQGNSA. This CDR3 reads CASSRVQRAGQETQYF. DNA for the CDR3: TGTGCCAGCAGCCGGGTTCAGAGGGCCGGGCAAGAGACCCAGTACTTC.

This clonotype was detected only a few times. This chain joins TRBV29-1 and TRBJ2-1, with D perhaps being TRBD1 or TRBD2 (5 bases each). CDR1 is SQVTM, CDR2 ANQGSEA, per germline. This CDR3 has 13 amino acids. V lost 4 bases and J lost 5, with 12 bases in between. The CDR3 coding sequence is TGCAGCGTTGGGGACGTCAAAAACAATGAGCAGTTCTTC. It is translated as CSVGDVKNNEQFF.

This clonotype was seen once. The chain joins TRBV30 to TRBJ2-3, with D perhaps matching TRBD1 (5 bases). The ends were cut back, 4 bases at V and 0 bases at J, with 8 bases in the middle. Germline CDR1 GTSNPN, CDR2 SVGIG (reference sequence). The CDR3 covers 13 residues. As DNA, the CDR3 is TGTGCCTGGAAGGGGCTTAGCACAGATACGCAGTATTTT. It encodes CAWKGLSTDTQYF.

This chain joins TRBV13 and TRBJ2-7; unclear D gene. Looked up from germline, CDR1 is PRHDT and CDR2 is FYEKMQ (reference sequence). The CDR3 runs to 14 residues. Trimming took off 2 bases at V and 3 bases at J, with 11 bases between the two ends. CDR3 coding DNA: TGTGCCAGCAGCTTAACTGGTGTCTTCTACGAGCAGTACTTC. Translation: CASSLTGVFYEQYF.

This clonotype was picked up one time. This chain joins TRBV28 and TRBJ2-1; 7 bases match TRBD2. With V trimmed by 6 bases and J by 9 bases, 17 bases remained unmatched. CDR1 and CDR2 from the germline V gene are MDHEN and SYDVKM. The CDR3 extends over 16 amino acids. The CDR3 nucleotides read TGTGCCAGCAGCCTCCTGCGGCTAGCGGAACTGGGTGAGCAGTTCTTC. Translating gives CASSLLRLAELGEQFF.

In its sample, this clonotype was seen a few times. The rearrangement uses TRBV6-1 and TRBJ2-5, with 10 bases lining up with TRBD2. CDR1 MNHNS and CDR2 SASEGT come from the germline V gene. The V and J ends lost 4 bases and 5 bases, in that order; junction bases with no gene match: 7. This CDR3 has 15 residues. The CDR3 sequence is CASSALAGAVETQYF. The CDR3 nucleotides are TGTGCCAGCAGTGCCCTAGCGGGAGCTGTGGAGACCCAGTACTTC.

The chain recombines TRBV20-1 with TRBJ2-3; possibly TRBD2 for D (6 bases). Deletions cut 4 bases from V and 3 bases from J, with 20 bases between. The germline V gene has CDR1 DFQATT and CDR2 SNEGSKA (reference sequence). CDR3 length: 16 residues. CDR3 sequence (DNA): TGCAGTGCTACTAGCGATCTAGACTTGTCTACAGATACGCAGTATTTT. Its translation is CSATSDLDLSTDTQYF.

The gene calls are TRBV11-2 and TRBJ1-2; D remains unclear. Germline CDR1 and CDR2: SGHAT and FQNNGV. Trimming stripped 5 bases from V and 0 bases from J, with 13 bases between. This CDR3 is built from 15 residues. The CDR3 nucleotides read TGTGCCAGCAGCCCAAGCTTTGGATCTAACTATGGCTACACCTTC. It codes for CASSPSFGSNYGYTF.

V gene TRBV11-2 combines with J gene TRBJ2-5; the D is unclear. The DNA end is more similar to TRBJ2-7, so the J call may be wrong. The CDR3 consists of 14 residues. Germline lookup yields CDR1 SGHAT and CDR2 FQNNGV. The CDR3 reads CASSPGVFSDEQYF. The CDR3 DNA is TGTGCCAGCAGCCCTGGGGTATTCTCGGACGAGCAGTACTTC.

V gene TRBV6-2 or TRBV6-3 combines with J gene TRBJ2-7; D is unclear. In germline, CDR1 is MNHEY, CDR2 SVGEGT. Trimming cost V 9 bases and J 7 bases, with 13 bases left between them. CDR3 length: 11 amino acids. In DNA form, the CDR3 reads TGTGCCAGTCAGAGCGCGGCAGAGCAGTACTTC. It yields the protein CASQSAAEQYF.

The chain couples TRBV20-1 to TRBJ2-7; D not certain. The DNA end favors TRBJ2-5, so the J call may be wrong. Germline loops: CDR1 DFQATT, CDR2 SNEGSKA (reference sequence). This CDR3 contains 14 residues. The DNA for the CDR3 is TGCAGTGCGCGTTCTGTGTGGGATCAAGAGACCCAGTACTTC. This translates into CSARSVWDQETQYF.

The CDR3 nucleotides are TGTGCTAGTGGTTTATCAGCAGATACGCAGTATTTT. Translating it yields CASGLSADTQYF. This chain links TRBV12-5 with TRBJ2-3; D is undetermined. The CDR3 runs 12 residues. From germline, CDR1 is LGHNT and CDR2 FRNRAP. V was clipped by 3 bases and J by 4 bases, with 5 bases between them.

There are a few counts of this clonotype. V gene TRBV29-1 combines with J gene TRBJ1-4, with 9 bases identical to TRBD1. V gave up 6 bases and J gave up 8 bases; unmatched junction bases: 7. Looked up from germline, CDR1 is SQVTM and CDR2 is ANQGSEA. The CDR3 is made up of 13 amino acids. CDR3 sequence reads: CSVADRGGEKLFF. In DNA, the CDR3 is TGCAGCGTAGCGGACAGGGGAGGGGAAAAACTGTTTTTT.

The chain links TRBV20-1 to TRBJ1-6, with 8 bases fitting TRBD1. Germline V gives CDR1 DFQATT, CDR2 SNEGSKA (reference sequence). Trimming took 6 bases from V and 12 from J; bases not matched to a gene: 16. The CDR3 runs to 15 residues. Written as DNA, the CDR3 is TGCAGTGCCCCGGACAGGGTTTTTTCGTATTTACCCCTCCACTTT. It translates to CSAPDRVFSYLPLHF.

The chain couples TRBV21-1 to TRBJ2-7. The end of the DNA is better explained by TRBJ2-5, so the J call may be wrong. TRBV21-1 is labeled a pseudogene. The CDR3 runs 12 residues. The CDR3 nucleotides read TGTGCCAACCTCATTTTAACCGAGACCCAGTACTTC. It codes for CANLILTETQYF.

In this sample, this clonotype turned up a few times. The gene calls are TRBV28 and TRBJ2-7; 11 bases line up with TRBD2. Germline CDR1 and CDR2: MDHEN and SYDVKM. The J segment lost 6 bases and the V segment lost 1 base, leaving 14 bases of the junction unmatched. This CDR3 has 18 residues. CDR3 coding DNA: TGTGCCAGCAGTTTATTTTCCCTGGGACTAGCGGACCTTCTCGAGCAGTACTTC. Encoded protein: CASSLFSLGLADLLEQYF.

The chain carries TRBV29-1 and TRBJ2-1; D ambiguous. This CDR3 is built from 12 residues. V was shortened by 7 bases and J by 7 bases, with 14 bases between the two germline ends. Looked up from germline, CDR1 is SQVTM and CDR2 is ANQGSEA. This CDR3 reads CSAGSGCNEQFF. For the CDR3, the DNA is TGCAGCGCCGGTTCCGGGTGTAATGAGCAGTTCTTC.

V usage is TRBV7-3 and J usage is TRBJ2-5, with D perhaps TRBD2 (6 bases). Germline-derived CDR1 and CDR2 are SGHTA and FQGTGA. CDR3 length: 18 amino acids. The V end was cut by 5 bases, the J end by 6 bases, with 28 bases between. The CDR3 region has the DNA TGTGCCAGCAGCCCCGGCCCGGCGGGACTCCACCAAGTTCAGACCCAGTACTTC. Its translation is CASSPGPAGLHQVQTQYF.

This clonotype was seen only once. In DNA form, the CDR3 reads TGTGCCAGCAGACCGGACGGATCCCGTTCTGTCGGCTACACCTTC. As protein: CASRPDGSRSVGYTF. This sequence joins TRBV7-9 and TRBJ1-2; D gene uncertain. CDR1 SEHNR and CDR2 FQNEAQ come from the germline V gene (reference sequence). V lost 6 bases and J lost 8, with 22 bases in between. The CDR3 length is 15 residues. Looking up the rest from reference TRBV7-9 and TRBJ1-2 gives the full variable domain: DTGVSQNPRHKITKRGQNVTFRCDPISEHNRLYWYRQTLGQGPEFLTYFQNEAQLEKSRLLSDRFSAERPKGSFSTLEIQRTEQGDSAMYLCASRPDGSRSVGYTFGSGTRLTVV.

This clonotype was detected only a few times. The V call is TRBV3-1, the J call TRBJ1-6; D is uncertain. Between the trimmed V and J ends, which lost 6 bases and 7 bases, there was a span of 10 bases. CDR3 length equals 13 residues. The germline V gene encodes CDR1 LGHDT and CDR2 YNNKEL (reference sequence). The CDR3 nucleotides are TGTGCCAGCAGGCAGACGGAGAATTCACCCCTCCACTTT. It is translated as CASRQTENSPLHF.

Only a few counts were recorded for this clonotype. J is TRBJ2-7 and V is TRBV20-1, with 10 positions matching TRBD2. CDR3 length equals 15 residues. Germline V CDR1 and CDR2: DFQATT, SNEGSKA (reference sequence). Trimming removed 1 base from V and 3 bases from J; junction bases left unmatched: 6. DNA of the CDR3: TGCAGTGCTAGAGCCCGGGCTAGCGGGAGCTACGAGCAGTACTTC. Its translation is CSARARASGSYEQYF.

The chain has TRBV10-3 and TRBJ1-2; D gene uncertain. The CDR3 contains 13 residues. The germline V gene has CDR1 ENHRY and CDR2 SYGVKD. Trimming took off 0 bases at V and 6 bases at J, with 8 bases between the two ends. DNA for the CDR3: TGTGCCATCAGTGAGTCGGTACGAGATGGCTACACCTTC. This sequence encodes CAISESVRDGYTF.

The sample holds a few counts of this clonotype. The chain recombines TRBV6-5 with TRBJ1-2; perhaps TRBD1 as D (5 bases). This CDR3 has 15 residues. Looked up from germline, CDR1 is MNHEY and CDR2 is SVGAGI. The V gene lost 0 bases and the J gene lost 1 base, with 9 bases spanning the gap. The CDR3: CASSYSGQSNYGYTF. CDR3 nucleotide sequence: TGTGCCAGCAGTTACTCGGGGCAGAGTAACTATGGCTACACCTTC.

The chain links TRBV20-1 to TRBJ2-7; the match to TRBD2 covers 9 bases. The J segment lost 4 bases and the V segment lost 6 bases, leaving 10 bases of the junction unmatched. The CDR3 spans 14 residues. Germline V gene data show CDR1 as DFQATT and CDR2 as SNEGSKA (reference sequence). CDR3 sequence: CSAQGGRGAYEQYF. CDR3 coding DNA: TGCAGTGCGCAGGGCGGGAGGGGTGCGTACGAGCAGTACTTC.

This chain joins TRBV12-3 or TRBV12-4 and TRBJ1-5, with D uncertain. Trimming shortened V by 3 bases and J by 9 bases, and 9 bases separated the two germline ends. The CDR3 sequence is 12 residues long. CDR3 residues: CASSLTSPPQHF. The CDR3 DNA reads as TGTGCCAGCAGTTTGACGAGCCCGCCCCAGCATTTT.

J is TRBJ2-1 and V is TRBV6-2 or TRBV6-3; 10 bases map to TRBD2. CDR1 MNHEY and CDR2 SVGEGT come from the germline V gene. V trimming: 8 bases; J trimming: 0 bases; junction bases outside the gene matches: 10. CDR3 length: 17 amino acids. The DNA of the CDR3 is TGTGCCAGCTTTAGCGGGGGGCTCGCAAGCTCCTACAATGAGCAGTTCTTC. It codes for CASFSGGLASSYNEQFF.

This chain connects TRBV29-1 to TRBJ1-1, with D possibly matching TRBD1 (5 bases). CDR3 length: 14 amino acids. V lost 4 bases to trimming and J lost 0 bases, with 12 bases between them. Germline CDR1 and CDR2: SQVTM and ANQGSEA. Here the CDR3 reads CSVAVRAVNTEAFF. The CDR3 DNA follows: TGCAGCGTTGCGGTCAGGGCCGTGAACACTGAAGCTTTCTTT.

This clonotype was picked up many times. The chain has TRBV11-2 and TRBJ2-7; TRBD1 matches at 9 bases. Trimming removed 1 base from V and 4 bases from J; junction bases left unmatched: 8. This CDR3 spans 16 amino acids. CDR1 and CDR2 from the germline V gene are SGHAT and FQNNGV. This chain's CDR3 is CASSLVWTGVLYEQYF. The CDR3 DNA sequence: TGTGCCAGCAGCTTAGTCTGGACAGGGGTCCTTTACGAGCAGTACTTC.

This chain uses TRBV20-1 with TRBJ2-7; TRBD2 might be the D (6 bases). The J call could be wrong; TRBJ2-5 is a better fit for the DNA end. This CDR3 is 18 amino acids long. Germline CDR1 and CDR2: DFQATT and SNEGSKA (reference sequence). The CDR3 protein is CSARSPGWDSRVGETQYF. CDR3 DNA sequence: TGCAGTGCTAGATCACCAGGTTGGGACTCCCGGGTGGGAGAGACCCAGTACTTC.

At least ten counts were recorded for this clonotype. The V and J genes are TRBV7-2 and TRBJ2-3; D is unresolved. V was shortened by 6 bases and J by 3 bases, with 10 bases between the two germline ends. CDR1 and CDR2 from the germline V gene are SGHTA and FQGNSA. CDR3 length equals 13 residues. This CDR3 is CASSRSRTDTQYF. In nucleotides, the CDR3 is TGTGCCAGCAGTCGTTCTAGGACAGATACGCAGTATTTT.